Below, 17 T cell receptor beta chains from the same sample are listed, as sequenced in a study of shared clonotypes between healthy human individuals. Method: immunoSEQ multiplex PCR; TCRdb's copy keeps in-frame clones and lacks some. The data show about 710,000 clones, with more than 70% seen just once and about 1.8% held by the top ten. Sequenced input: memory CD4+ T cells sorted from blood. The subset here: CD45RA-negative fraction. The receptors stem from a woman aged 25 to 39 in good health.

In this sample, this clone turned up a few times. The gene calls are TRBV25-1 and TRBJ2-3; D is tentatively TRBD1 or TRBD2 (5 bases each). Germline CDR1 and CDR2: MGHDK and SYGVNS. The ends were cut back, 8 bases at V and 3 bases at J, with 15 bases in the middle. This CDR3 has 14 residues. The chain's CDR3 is CASEWPGTTDTQYF. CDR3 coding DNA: TGTGCCAGCGAGTGGCCTGGGACGACAGATACGCAGTATTTT.

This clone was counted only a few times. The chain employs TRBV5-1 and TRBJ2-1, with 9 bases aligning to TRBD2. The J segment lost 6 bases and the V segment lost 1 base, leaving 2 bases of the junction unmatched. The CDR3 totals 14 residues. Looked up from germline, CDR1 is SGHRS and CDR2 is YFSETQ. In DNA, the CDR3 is TGCGCCAGCAGCTTGCCTAGCGGGGCCAATGAGCAGTTCTTC. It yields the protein CASSLPSGANEQFF. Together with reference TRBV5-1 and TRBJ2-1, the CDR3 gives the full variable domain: KAGVTQTPRYLIKTRGQQVTLSCSPISGHRSVSWYQQTPGQGLQFLFEYFSETQRNKGNFPGRFSGRQFSNSRSEMNVSTLELGDSALYLCASSLPSGANEQFFGPGTRLTVL.

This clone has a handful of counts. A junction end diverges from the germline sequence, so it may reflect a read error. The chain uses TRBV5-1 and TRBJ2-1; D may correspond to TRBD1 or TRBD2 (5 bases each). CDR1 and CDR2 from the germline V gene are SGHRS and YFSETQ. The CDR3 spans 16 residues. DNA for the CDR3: TGCGCCAGCGGCTTCGGTTGGGGACCGGAGACGGATGAGCAGTTCTTC. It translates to CASGFGWGPETDEQFF.

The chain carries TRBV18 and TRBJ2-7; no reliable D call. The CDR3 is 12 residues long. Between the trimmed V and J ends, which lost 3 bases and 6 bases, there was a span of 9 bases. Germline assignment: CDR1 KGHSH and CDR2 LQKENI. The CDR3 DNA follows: TGTGCCAGCTCACCCACGTCCCGCGAGCAGTACTTC. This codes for CASSPTSREQYF.

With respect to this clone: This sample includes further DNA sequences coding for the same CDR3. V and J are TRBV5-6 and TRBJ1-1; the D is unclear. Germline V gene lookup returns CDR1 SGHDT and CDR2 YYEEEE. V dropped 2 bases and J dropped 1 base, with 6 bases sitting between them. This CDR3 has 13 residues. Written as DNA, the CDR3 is TGTGCCAGCAGCTTCGGTGAGAACACTGAAGCTTTCTTT. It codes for CASSFGENTEAFF. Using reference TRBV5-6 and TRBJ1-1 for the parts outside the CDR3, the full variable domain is DAGVTQSPTHLIKTRGQQVTLRCSPKSGHDTVSWYQQALGQGPQFIFQYYEEEERQRGNFPDRFSGHQFPNYSSELNVNALLLGDSALYLCASSFGENTEAFFGQGTRLTVV.

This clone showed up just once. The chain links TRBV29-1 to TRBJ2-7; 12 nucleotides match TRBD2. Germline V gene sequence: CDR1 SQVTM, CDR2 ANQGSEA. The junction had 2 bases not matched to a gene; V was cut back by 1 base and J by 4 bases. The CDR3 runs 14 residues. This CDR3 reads CSVEGTSGKYEQYF. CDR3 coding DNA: TGCAGCGTTGAAGGGACTAGCGGGAAGTACGAGCAGTACTTC.

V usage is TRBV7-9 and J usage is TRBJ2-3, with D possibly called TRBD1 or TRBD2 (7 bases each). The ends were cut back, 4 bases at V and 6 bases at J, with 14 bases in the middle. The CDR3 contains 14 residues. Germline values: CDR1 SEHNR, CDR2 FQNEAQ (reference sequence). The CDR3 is CASSSTGRGDTQYF. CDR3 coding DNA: TGTGCCAGCAGCTCGACAGGGCGGGGGGATACGCAGTATTTT.

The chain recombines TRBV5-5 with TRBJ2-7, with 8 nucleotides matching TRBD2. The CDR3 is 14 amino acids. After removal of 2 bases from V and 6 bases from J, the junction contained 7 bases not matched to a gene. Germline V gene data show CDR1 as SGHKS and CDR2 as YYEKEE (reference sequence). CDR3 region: CASSFPAGASEQYF. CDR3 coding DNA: TGTGCCAGCAGCTTCCCAGCGGGAGCGAGCGAGCAGTACTTC.

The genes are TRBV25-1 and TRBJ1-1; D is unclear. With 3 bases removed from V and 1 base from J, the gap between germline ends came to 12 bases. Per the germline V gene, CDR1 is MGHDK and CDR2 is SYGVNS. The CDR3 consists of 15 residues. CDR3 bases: TGTGCCAGCAGTGACCCTAAGACGGGGAACACTGAAGCTTTCTTT. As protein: CASSDPKTGNTEAFF. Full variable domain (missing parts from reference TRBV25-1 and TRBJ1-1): EADIYQTPRYLVIGTGKKITLECSQTMGHDKMYWYQQDPGMELHLIHYSYGVNSTEKGDLSSESTVSRIRTEHFPLTLESARPSHTSQYLCASSDPKTGNTEAFFGQGTRLTVV.

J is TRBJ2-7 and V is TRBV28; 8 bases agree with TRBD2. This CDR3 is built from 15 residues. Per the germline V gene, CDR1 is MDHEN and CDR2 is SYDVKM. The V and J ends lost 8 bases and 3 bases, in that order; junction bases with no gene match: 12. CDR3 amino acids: CASAPGGGLNYEQYF. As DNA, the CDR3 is TGTGCCAGCGCCCCCGGCGGGGGGCTAAACTACGAGCAGTACTTC.

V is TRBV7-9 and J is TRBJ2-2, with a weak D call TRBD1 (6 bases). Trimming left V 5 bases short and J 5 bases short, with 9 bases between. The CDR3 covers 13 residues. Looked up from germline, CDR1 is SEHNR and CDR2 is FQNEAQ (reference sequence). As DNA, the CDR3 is TGTGCCAGCAGCCCCCAGGGGACCGGGGAGCTGTTTTTT. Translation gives CASSPQGTGELFF.

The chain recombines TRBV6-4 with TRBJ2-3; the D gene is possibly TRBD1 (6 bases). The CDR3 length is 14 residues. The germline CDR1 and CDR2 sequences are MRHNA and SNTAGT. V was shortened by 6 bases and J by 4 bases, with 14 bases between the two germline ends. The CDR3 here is CASSADQGPDTQYF. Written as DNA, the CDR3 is TGTGCCAGCAGCGCGGACCAGGGGCCAGATACGCAGTATTTT.

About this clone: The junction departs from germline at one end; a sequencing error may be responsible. CDR3 sequence reads: CASSLTRVSHEQYF. CDR3 bases: TGTGCCAGCAGCTTAACAAGGGTCTCCCACGAGCAGTACTTC. This chain connects TRBV7-8 to TRBJ2-7; no definite D call. This CDR3 is 14 amino acids long. Germline CDR1 reads SGHVS; CDR2 reads FQNEAQ.

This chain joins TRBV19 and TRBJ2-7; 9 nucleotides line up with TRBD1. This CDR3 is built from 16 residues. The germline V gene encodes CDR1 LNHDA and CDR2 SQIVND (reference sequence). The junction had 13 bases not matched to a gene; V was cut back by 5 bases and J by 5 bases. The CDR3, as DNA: TGTGCCAGTAGTGGATCCGGGACAGGGTTTGCCCACGAGCAGTACTTC. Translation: CASSGSGTGFAHEQYF.

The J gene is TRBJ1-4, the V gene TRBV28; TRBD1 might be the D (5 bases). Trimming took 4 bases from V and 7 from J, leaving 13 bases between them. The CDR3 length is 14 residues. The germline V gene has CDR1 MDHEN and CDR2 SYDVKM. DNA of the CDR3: TGTGCCAGCAGTTCACTGACAGCTGGTGAAAAACTGTTTTTT. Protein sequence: CASSSLTAGEKLFF.

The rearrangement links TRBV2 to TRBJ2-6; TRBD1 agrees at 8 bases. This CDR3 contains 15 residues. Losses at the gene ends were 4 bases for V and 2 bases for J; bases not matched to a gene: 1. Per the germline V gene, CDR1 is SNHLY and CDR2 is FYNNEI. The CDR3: CASSVGQAGANVLTF. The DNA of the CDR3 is TGTGCCAGCAGTGTGGGACAGGCTGGGGCCAACGTCCTGACTTTC.

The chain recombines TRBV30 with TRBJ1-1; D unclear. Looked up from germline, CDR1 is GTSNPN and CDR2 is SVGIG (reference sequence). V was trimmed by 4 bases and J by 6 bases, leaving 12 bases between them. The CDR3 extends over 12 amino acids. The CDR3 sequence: CAWTAVQPEAFF. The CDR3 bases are TGTGCCTGGACTGCCGTTCAACCTGAAGCTTTCTTT.